This entry lists 24 T cell receptor beta chains sequenced from one sample in a study of blood T cell repertoires in COVID-19. Profiled with immunoSEQ multiplex PCR; TCRdb holds only in-frame clones, not every one. The data show about 250,000 clones, about nine tenths seen once. The specimen was PBMCs or T cells enriched from blood (not recorded which). These receptors were taken from a woman in her twenties or thirties with acute COVID-19.

This chain connects TRBV6-2 or TRBV6-3 to TRBJ2-1; 7 bases align to TRBD1. Germline V gene lookup returns CDR1 MNHEY and CDR2 SVGEGT. The CDR3 is 19 residues long. The V and J ends lost 0 bases and 7 bases, in that order; junction bases with no gene match: 18. CDR3: CASSYSITEGAGGRNEQFF. In DNA form, the CDR3 reads TGTGCCAGCAGTTACTCAATAACAGAGGGGGCAGGGGGAAGGAATGAGCAGTTCTTC.

The chain uses TRBV28 and TRBJ1-6; TRBD1 aligns across 7 bases. J was trimmed by 5 bases and V by 4 bases; bases with no gene match: 5. CDR1 is MDHEN and CDR2 is SYDVKM in the germline V gene. The CDR3 has 15 residues. CDR3 nucleotide sequence: TGTGCCAGCAGTTCTCTAGGGGGCGATAATTCACCCCTCCACTTT. It encodes CASSSLGGDNSPLHF.

The chain is built from TRBV4-2 and TRBJ1-1; D might be TRBD1 (5 bases). CDR3 length: 15 amino acids. Trimming took 1 base from V and 1 from J, leaving 10 bases between them. In germline, CDR1 is LGHNA, CDR2 YNFKEQ. Here the CDR3 reads CASSQVLGENTEAFF. The DNA for the CDR3 is TGTGCCAGCAGCCAAGTCTTAGGGGAGAACACTGAAGCTTTCTTT.

V and J are TRBV29-1 and TRBJ1-1, with 9 bases that match TRBD1. The CDR3 is 14 amino acids. Germline loops: CDR1 SQVTM, CDR2 ANQGSEA. The junction had 11 bases not matched to a gene; V was cut back by 7 bases and J by 5 bases. CDR3 nucleotide sequence: TGCAGCGCGACCATCGACAGGGGGAAAACTGAAGCTTTCTTT. This codes for CSATIDRGKTEAFF. Variable domain in full (rest from reference TRBV29-1 and TRBJ1-1): SAVISQKPSRDICQRGTSLTIQCQVDSQVTMMFWYRQQPGQSLTLIATANQGSEATYESGFVIDKFPISRPNLTFSTLTVSNMSPEDSSIYLCSATIDRGKTEAFFGQGTRLTVV.

The chain employs TRBV11-2 and TRBJ1-1; no firm D call. The CDR3 contains 12 residues. V was clipped by 0 bases and J by 11 bases, with 10 bases between them. Germline assignment: CDR1 SGHAT and CDR2 FQNNGV. The chain's CDR3 is CASSLDTGKAFF. The CDR3 DNA reads TGTGCCAGCAGCTTAGATACGGGGAAGGCTTTCTTT. The complete variable domain, with remaining parts taken from reference TRBV11-2 and TRBJ1-1, reads EAGVAQSPRYKIIEKRQSVAFWCNPISGHATLYWYQQILGQGPKLLIQFQNNGVVDDSQLPKDRFSAERLKGVDSTLKIQPAKLEDSAVYLCASSLDTGKAFFGQGTRLTVV.

J is TRBJ1-1 and V is TRBV27; D is perhaps TRBD1 (5 bases). The CDR3 loop spans 14 amino acids. Germline assignment: CDR1 MNHEY and CDR2 SMNVEV (reference sequence). The ends were cut back, 6 bases at V and 0 bases at J, with 11 bases in the middle. CDR3 protein: CASRKQVLNTEAFF. DNA of the CDR3: TGTGCCAGCAGGAAACAGGTTTTGAACACTGAAGCTTTCTTT.

The gene calls are TRBV6-2 or TRBV6-3 and TRBJ1-4, with 10 bases identical to TRBD1. J gave up 2 bases and V 4 bases, and 13 bases lay outside the gene matches. The CDR3 has 19 amino acids. Germline V gene data show CDR1 as MNHEY and CDR2 as SVGEGT. The CDR3 nucleotides read TGTGCCAGCAGTTCAATCGTCCGCCCGGGACAGGGGACTAATGAAAAACTGTTTTTT. Residues: CASSSIVRPGQGTNEKLFF.

V gene TRBV10-3 combines with J gene TRBJ1-3, with D maybe TRBD1 (5 bases). The V gene lost 7 bases and the J gene lost 2 bases, with 9 bases spanning the gap. There are 13 residues in the CDR3. Germline CDR1 is ENHRY and CDR2 is SYGVKD. The CDR3 spells CAIMGGPGNTIYF. In DNA, the CDR3 is TGTGCCATCATGGGGGGACCTGGAAACACCATATATTTT.

The chain links TRBV3-1 (or the pseudogene TRBV3-2) to TRBJ2-7; D unclear. Germline loops: CDR1 LGHDT, CDR2 YNNKEL (reference sequence). CDR3 length: 15 residues. The V end lost 2 bases, the J end lost 2 bases, and 13 bases lay between the germline ends. In DNA form, the CDR3 reads TGTGCCAGCAGCCAATTTCACGGCGGAGCCTACGAGCAGTACTTC. Residues: CASSQFHGGAYEQYF.

The V and J genes are TRBV2 and TRBJ1-2, with a weak D call TRBD1 (5 bases). Germline assignment: CDR1 SNHLY and CDR2 FYNNEI. The ends were cut back, 3 bases at V and 4 bases at J, with 12 bases in the middle. The CDR3 is 14 residues long. CDR3 sequence: CASSDLQGGYGYTF. The CDR3 DNA follows: TGTGCCAGCAGTGACCTCCAGGGCGGCTATGGCTACACCTTC.

This chain connects TRBV18 to TRBJ2-3; 7 bases are shared with TRBD1. This CDR3 comprises 18 residues. Germline V gene lookup returns CDR1 KGHSH and CDR2 LQKENI. V lost 0 bases, J lost 2 bases, and 11 bases stayed unmatched. CDR3 protein: CASSPPVGTELFTDTQYF. As DNA, the CDR3 is TGTGCCAGCTCACCACCGGTCGGGACAGAACTGTTCACAGATACGCAGTATTTT.

The chain is built from TRBV9 and TRBJ2-7; 10 nucleotides match TRBD1. The CDR3 sequence is 15 residues long. Germline trimming cut 0 bases from V and 8 bases from J; bases unmatched to any gene: 8. Germline-derived CDR1 and CDR2 are SGDLS and YYNGEE. The DNA of the CDR3 is TGTGCCAGCAGCGTAGTAGGGACAGGGGATACCCAGCAGTACTTC. This translates into CASSVVGTGDTQQYF. The full variable domain, rest sourced from reference TRBV9 and TRBJ2-7, is DSGVTQTPKHLITATGQRVTLRCSPRSGDLSVYWYQQSLDQGLQFLIQYYNGEERAKGNILERFSAQQFPDLHSELNLSSLELGDSALYFCASSVVGTGDTQQYFGPGTRLTVT.

The V call is TRBV5-1, the J call TRBJ2-7, with 8 positions matching TRBD1. The CDR3 consists of 14 residues. Looked up from germline, CDR1 is SGHRS and CDR2 is YFSETQ. The V segment lost 1 base and the J segment 7 bases; nucleotides outside the gene matches: 7. CDR3 bases: TGCGCCAGCAGCTTGTGGCAGGGGGCTGGTGAGCAGTACTTC. Its protein is CASSLWQGAGEQYF.

In its sample, this clone was seen a few times. This chain uses TRBV7-9 with TRBJ2-6; D possibly corresponds to TRBD1 (7 bases). V dropped 4 bases and J dropped 4 bases, with 20 bases sitting between them. The CDR3 is 18 residues long. CDR1 is SEHNR, CDR2 FQNEAQ, per germline (reference sequence). The CDR3 DNA reads TGTGCCAGCAGCTACACAGGGGACGGGGGTATCGGGGCCAACGTCCTGACTTTC. Translation gives CASSYTGDGGIGANVLTF.

The chain combines TRBV13 with TRBJ1-6; 7 nucleotides agree with TRBD1. The J segment lost 8 bases and the V segment lost 4 bases, leaving 5 bases of the junction unmatched. The CDR3 has 14 amino acids. Germline lookup yields CDR1 PRHDT and CDR2 FYEKMQ (reference sequence). The CDR3 is CASSSRDSDSPLHF. The DNA for the CDR3 is TGTGCCAGCAGCTCCCGGGACAGTGATTCACCCCTCCACTTT.

The V and J genes are TRBV6-5 and TRBJ1-1; the match to TRBD1 covers 7 bases. The CDR3 covers 14 residues. CDR1 MNHEY and CDR2 SVGAGI come from the germline V gene. V dropped 8 bases and J dropped 4; count of bases not matched to a gene: 10. The CDR3 here is CASGLPGTVTEAFF. The CDR3 region has the DNA TGTGCCAGCGGGCTTCCCGGGACAGTCACTGAAGCTTTCTTT.

The gene calls are TRBV6-5 and TRBJ1-3; the D is unclear. V was trimmed by 2 bases and J by 4 bases, leaving 9 bases between them. This CDR3 has 14 amino acids. Germline CDR1 reads MNHEY; CDR2 reads SVGAGI. The CDR3 spells CASSYNEKGNTIYF. CDR3 nucleotide sequence: TGTGCCAGCAGTTACAATGAGAAAGGAAACACCATATATTTT.

This sequence joins TRBV27 and TRBJ1-1, with a tentative D call TRBD1 (5 bases). V was pared by 2 bases and J by 4 bases, with 11 bases between. The germline V gene encodes CDR1 MNHEY and CDR2 SMNVEV (reference sequence). The CDR3 totals 14 residues. As DNA, the CDR3 is TGTGCCAGCAGTTTACAGGGTTGGGGCACTGAAGCTTTCTTT. Its protein product is CASSLQGWGTEAFF.

V gene TRBV7-2 combines with J gene TRBJ2-3; 13 bases fit TRBD2. The CDR3 loop spans 17 amino acids. Per the germline V gene, CDR1 is SGHTA and CDR2 is FQGNSA. V dropped 5 bases and J dropped 4; count of bases not matched to a gene: 9. In DNA form, the CDR3 reads TGTGCCAGCAGCCGCGAACTACTAGCGGGGGGGGCAGATACGCAGTATTTT. It codes for CASSRELLAGGADTQYF.

This chain joins TRBV6-5 and TRBJ1-6; weak D call: TRBD1 (6 bases). Germline values: CDR1 MNHEY, CDR2 SVGAGI. With 0 bases removed from V and 10 bases from J, the gap between germline ends came to 13 bases. The CDR3 totals 15 residues. This chain's CDR3 is CASSYSRQGQSPLHF. DNA for the CDR3: TGTGCCAGCAGTTACTCGAGGCAGGGACAATCACCCCTCCACTTT.

As DNA, the CDR3 is TGCGCCAGCAGCGATGGCAGAAAAACTAACTATGGCTACACCTTC. Amino acid sequence: CASSDGRKTNYGYTF. J is TRBJ1-2 and V is TRBV4-1; D is unclear. The CDR3 is 15 amino acids. CDR1 and CDR2 from the germline V gene are MGHRA and YSYEKL. V was clipped by 5 bases and J by 0 bases, with 13 bases between them.

Points on this clone: At one end, the junction sequence differs from germline, possibly due to a read error. The rearrangement uses TRBV5-6 and TRBJ1-1, with 7 nucleotides matching TRBD1. The germline CDR1 and CDR2 sequences are SGHDT and YYEEEE. The CDR3 sequence is 15 residues long. CDR3 loop: CASSLAGFRQGRKNF. CDR3 DNA sequence: TGTGCCAGCAGCTTGGCCGGCTTTCGACAGGGAAGAAAAAATTTT.

The chain combines TRBV19 with TRBJ1-1; TRBD1 is a possible D gene (6 bases). CDR1 LNHDA and CDR2 SQIVND come from the germline V gene (reference sequence). The CDR3 length is 15 residues. V lost 5 bases, J lost 0 bases, and 13 bases lay in between. The DNA for the CDR3 is TGTGCCAGTAGTCCGAGGACAGTGATGAACACTGAAGCTTTCTTT. This gives the protein CASSPRTVMNTEAFF.

The rearrangement uses TRBV7-2 and TRBJ1-6, with a tentative D call TRBD1 (6 bases). Germline values: CDR1 SGHTA, CDR2 FQGNSA. Trimming left V 2 bases short and J 10 bases short, with 21 bases between. This CDR3 is built from 17 residues. The CDR3 coding sequence is TGTGCCAGCAGCTTATGGGCCCCCCCAGGGGCACAGTCACCCCTCCACTTT. Amino acid sequence: CASSLWAPPGAQSPLHF. Filled out from reference TRBV7-2 and TRBJ1-6, the complete variable domain reads GAGVSQSPSNKVTEKGKDVELRCDPISGHTALYWYRQSLGQGLEFLIYFQGNSAPDKSGLPSDRFSAERTGGSVSTLTIQRTQQEDSAVYLCASSLWAPPGAQSPLHFGNGTRLTVT.